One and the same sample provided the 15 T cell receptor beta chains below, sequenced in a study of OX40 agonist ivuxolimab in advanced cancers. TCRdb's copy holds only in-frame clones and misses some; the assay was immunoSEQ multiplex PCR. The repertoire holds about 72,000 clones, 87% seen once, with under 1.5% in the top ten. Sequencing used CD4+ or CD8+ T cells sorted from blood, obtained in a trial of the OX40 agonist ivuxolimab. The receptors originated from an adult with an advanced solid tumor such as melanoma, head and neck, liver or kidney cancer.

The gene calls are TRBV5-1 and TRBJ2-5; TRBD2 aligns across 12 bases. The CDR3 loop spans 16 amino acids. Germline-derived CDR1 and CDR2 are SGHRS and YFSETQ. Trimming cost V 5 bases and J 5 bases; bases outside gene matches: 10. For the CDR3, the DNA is TGCGCCAGCAGACAATCGACTAGCGGGAGATGGGAGACCCAGTACTTC. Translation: CASRQSTSGRWETQYF.

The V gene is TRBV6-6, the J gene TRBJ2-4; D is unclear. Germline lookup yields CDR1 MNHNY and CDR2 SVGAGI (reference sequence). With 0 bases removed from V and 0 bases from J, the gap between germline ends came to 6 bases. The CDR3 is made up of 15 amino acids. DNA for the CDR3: TGTGCCAGCAGTTACTCCGAAGTAGCCAAAAACATTCAGTACTTC. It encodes CASSYSEVAKNIQYF.

The CDR3 DNA reads as TGTGCCAGCAGCGTGGGGGGGATGACTGAAGCTTTCTTT. It yields the protein CASSVGGMTEAFF. This chain links TRBV9 with TRBJ1-1; perhaps TRBD1 as D (5 bases). Deletions cut 2 bases from V and 5 bases from J, with 10 bases between. Germline loops: CDR1 SGDLS, CDR2 YYNGEE. The CDR3 is 13 amino acids.

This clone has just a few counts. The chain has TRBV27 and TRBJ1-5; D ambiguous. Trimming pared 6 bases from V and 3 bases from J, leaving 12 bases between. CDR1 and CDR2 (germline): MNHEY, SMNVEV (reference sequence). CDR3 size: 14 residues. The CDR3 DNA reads TGTGCCAGCAGCCCTCGGGAGTACAATCAGCCCCAGCATTTT. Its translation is CASSPREYNQPQHF.

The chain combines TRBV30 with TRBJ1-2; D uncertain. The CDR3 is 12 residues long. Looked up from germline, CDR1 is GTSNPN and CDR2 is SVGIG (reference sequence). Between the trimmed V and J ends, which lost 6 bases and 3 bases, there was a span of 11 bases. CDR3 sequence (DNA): TGTGCCTGCACCACAGCTTACTATGGCTACACCTTC. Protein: CACTTAYYGYTF.

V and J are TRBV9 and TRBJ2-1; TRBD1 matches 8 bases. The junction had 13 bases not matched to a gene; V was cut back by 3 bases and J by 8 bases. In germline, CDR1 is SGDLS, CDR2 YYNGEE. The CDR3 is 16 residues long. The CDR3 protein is CASSGDDRGDNDEQFF. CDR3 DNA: TGTGCCAGCAGCGGAGACGACAGGGGAGACAATGATGAGCAGTTCTTC.

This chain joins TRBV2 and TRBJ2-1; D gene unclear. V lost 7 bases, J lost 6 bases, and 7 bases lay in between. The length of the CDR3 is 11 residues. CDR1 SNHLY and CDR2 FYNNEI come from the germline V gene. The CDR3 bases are TGTGCCAGCAAGTACGGCAATGAGCAGTTCTTC. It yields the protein CASKYGNEQFF.

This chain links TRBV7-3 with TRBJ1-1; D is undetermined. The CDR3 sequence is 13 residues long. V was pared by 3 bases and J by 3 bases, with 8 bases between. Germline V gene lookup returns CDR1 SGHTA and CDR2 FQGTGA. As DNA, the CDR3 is TGTGCCAGCAGCTTCGGAGGTTACACTGAAGCTTTCTTT. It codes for CASSFGGYTEAFF.

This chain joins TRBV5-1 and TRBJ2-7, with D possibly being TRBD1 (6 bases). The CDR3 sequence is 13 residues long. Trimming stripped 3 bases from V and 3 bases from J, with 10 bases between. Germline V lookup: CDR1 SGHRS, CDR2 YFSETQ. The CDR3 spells CASSYLQGYEQYF. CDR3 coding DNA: TGCGCCAGCAGCTATTTACAGGGCTACGAGCAGTACTTC.

The CDR3 DNA reads TGTGCCAGTAGTATGGAGACAGCCAATAACTATGGCTACACCTTC. It yields the protein CASSMETANNYGYTF. The chain carries TRBV19 and TRBJ1-2; D is perhaps TRBD1 (5 bases). Germline V lookup: CDR1 LNHDA, CDR2 SQIVND (reference sequence). The CDR3 has 15 residues. The V end was cut by 3 bases, the J end by 1 base, with 12 bases between.

In DNA form, the CDR3 reads TGCGCCAGCAGCTTGGCCCAGACCACAGATACGCAGTATTTT. Translating it yields CASSLAQTTDTQYF. The chain is built from TRBV5-1 and TRBJ2-3; D is ambiguous. Trimming shortened V by 0 bases and J by 2 bases, and 7 bases separated the two germline ends. CDR3 length: 14 residues. Germline assignment: CDR1 SGHRS and CDR2 YFSETQ.

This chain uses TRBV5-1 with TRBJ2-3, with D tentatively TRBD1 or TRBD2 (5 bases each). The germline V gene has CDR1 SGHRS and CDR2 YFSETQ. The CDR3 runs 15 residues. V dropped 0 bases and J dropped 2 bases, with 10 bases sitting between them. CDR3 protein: CASSLEPGPTDTQYF. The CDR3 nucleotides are TGCGCCAGCAGCTTGGAACCGGGACCCACAGATACGCAGTATTTT.

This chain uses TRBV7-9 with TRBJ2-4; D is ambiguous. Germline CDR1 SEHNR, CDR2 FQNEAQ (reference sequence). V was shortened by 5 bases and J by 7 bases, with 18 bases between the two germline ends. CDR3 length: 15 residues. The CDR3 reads CASSGGSGIANIQYF. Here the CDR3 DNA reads TGTGCCAGCAGCGGCGGCAGTGGTATCGCGAACATTCAGTACTTC.

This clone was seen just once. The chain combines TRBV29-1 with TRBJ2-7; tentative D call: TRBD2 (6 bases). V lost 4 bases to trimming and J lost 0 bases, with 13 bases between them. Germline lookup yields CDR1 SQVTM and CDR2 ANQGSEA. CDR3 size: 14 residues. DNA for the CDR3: TGCAGCGTTGTCAAACGGGGGAGCTCCTACGAGCAGTACTTC. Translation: CSVVKRGSSYEQYF.

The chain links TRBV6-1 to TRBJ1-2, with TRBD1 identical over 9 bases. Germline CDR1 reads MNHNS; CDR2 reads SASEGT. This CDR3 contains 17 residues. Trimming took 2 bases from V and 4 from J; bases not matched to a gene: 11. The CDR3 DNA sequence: TGTGCCAGCAGTGAACCCGGTTCGGACAGGGGTGCCTATGGCTACACCTTC. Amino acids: CASSEPGSDRGAYGYTF.